The source of this TCR beta chain is a study of blood T cell repertoires in COVID-19. About the research overall: The cDNA or gDNA used as material had been derived from T cells, B-cell-depleted T cells, or PBMCs.

V was trimmed by 5 bases and J by 9 bases, leaving 16 bases between them. This CDR3 has 13 residues. Sequencing was performed with immunoSEQ multiplex PCR; in TCRdb, only in-frame clones are kept and a portion is missing. Of 200,000 to 300,000 clones listed, 84% are singletons. The chain carries TRBV12-3 or TRBV12-4 and TRBJ2-5, with D possibly being TRBD1 (6 bases). Sequenced input: peripheral blood. This clonotype was sampled from a man aged 55-75 years with acute or convalescent COVID-19. The CDR3 DNA reads TGTGCCAGCAGTCCGCACAGGGCCGCGGCCCAGTACTTC. It specifies CASSPHRAAAQYF.